This T cell receptor beta chain was captured in a study of cytomegalovirus exposure and HLA in healthy donors. For this clone: Its antigen remains unidentified.

V shed 1 base, J shed 4 bases, and the junction held 10 bases outside the gene matches. This CDR3 contains 16 residues. CDR1 and CDR2 (germline): WNHNN, SYGVQD (reference sequence). Overall study findings and caveats: According to a subsequent analysis, TCR clusters identified in the first cohort showed a tendency to co-occur across the roughly 110 validation repertoires. The study listed under 200 cytomegalovirus-associated TCR beta chains.

TCRdb's table, derived via immunoSEQ multiplex PCR, lists solely in-frame clones and lacks some. This table has about 340,000 clones, roughly 90% appearing once. This rearrangement joins TRBV10-1 to TRBJ2-7, with TRBD2 matching over 7 bases. The sequenced sample consisted of PBMCs. The clonotype originates from a woman between 18 and 29 years old in good health and CMV-seronegative. CDR3 in amino acids: CASSEFWRGRGYEQYF. The DNA of the CDR3 is TGCGCCAGCAGTGAGTTCTGGCGCGGGAGAGGGTACGAGCAGTACTTC.